This entry is about one T cell receptor beta chain. Its antigen is unidentified. This record belongs to a study of T cell repertoires in cytomegalovirus infection. Study details: Matching HLA type, along with CMV infection, was indicated by public TCR beta signatures.

TCRdb analysed the reads with MiXCR anew, one entry per CDR3 protein. The sample holds 97,000 or so distinct CDR3 sequences, 16% seen once. CDR1 is SGHDN and CDR2 is FVKESK in the germline V gene. After removal of 2 bases from V and 1 base from J, the junction contained 4 bases not matched to a gene. This CDR3 spans 16 amino acids. Whole-study results and caveats: Summed frequency of public TCR beta families distinguished CMV carriers with the relevant HLA. The ex vivo response was dominated by HLA-C-restricted CMV-specific TCR beta clonotypes.

This clonotype originated in a human donor in good health (CMV status not recorded). Some clones in this sample may be carry-over from other donors' samples. This chain uses TRBV14 with TRBJ2-1; the match to TRBD2 covers 8 bases. Sequencing input: PBMCs. The CDR3 bases are TGTGCCAGCAGCCAAACCGGGGGGGTGTCCTACAATGAGCAGTTCTTC. Amino acids: CASSQTGGVSYNEQFF.